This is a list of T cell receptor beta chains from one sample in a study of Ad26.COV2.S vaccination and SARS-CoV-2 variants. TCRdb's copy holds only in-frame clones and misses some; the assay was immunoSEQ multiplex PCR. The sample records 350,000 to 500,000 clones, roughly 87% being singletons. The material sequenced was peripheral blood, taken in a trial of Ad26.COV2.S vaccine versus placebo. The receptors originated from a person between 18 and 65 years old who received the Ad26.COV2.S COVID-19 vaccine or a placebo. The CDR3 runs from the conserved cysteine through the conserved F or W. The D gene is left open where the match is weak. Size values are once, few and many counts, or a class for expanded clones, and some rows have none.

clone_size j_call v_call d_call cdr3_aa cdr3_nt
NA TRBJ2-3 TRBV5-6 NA CASSLGSGTGTQYF TGTGCCAGCAGCTTGGGTTCTGGGACTGGTACGCAGTATTTT
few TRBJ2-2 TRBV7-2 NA CASSFMALGGTGELFF TGTGCCAGCAGCTTCATGGCCTTGGGCGGCACCGGGGAGCTGTTTTTT
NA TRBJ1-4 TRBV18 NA CASSPMGGATNEKLFF TGTGCCAGCTCACCAATGGGGGGAGCAACTAATGAAAAACTGTTTTTT
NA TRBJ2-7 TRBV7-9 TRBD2 CASSLEGLAGDYEQYF TGTGCCAGCAGCTTAGAGGGACTAGCGGGAGATTACGAGCAGTACTTC
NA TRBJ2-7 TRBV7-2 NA CASSSGRASYEQYF TGTGCCAGCAGCTCGGGACGGGCCTCCTACGAGCAGTACTTC
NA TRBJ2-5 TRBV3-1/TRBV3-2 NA CASNGRGQETQYF TGTGCCAGCAACGGGCGAGGCCAAGAGACCCAGTACTTC
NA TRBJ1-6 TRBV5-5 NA CASSPYYNSPLHF TGTGCCAGCAGCCCCTACTATAATTCACCCCTCCACTTT
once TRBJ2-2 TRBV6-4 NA CASSAHQNTGELFF TGTGCCAGCAGTGCACACCAGAACACCGGGGAGCTGTTTTTT
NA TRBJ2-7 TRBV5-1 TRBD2 CASSIRTSGTVVREQYF TGCGCCAGCAGCATTCGGACTAGCGGGACTGTAGTCCGCGAGCAGTACTTC
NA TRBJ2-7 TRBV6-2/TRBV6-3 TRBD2 CASSYSGTSGLDYEQYF TGTGCCAGCAGTTACTCGGGGACTAGCGGTTTGGACTACGAGCAGTACTTC
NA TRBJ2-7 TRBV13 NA CASSLIASYEQYF TGTGCCAGCAGCTTAATCGCTTCCTACGAGCAGTACTTC
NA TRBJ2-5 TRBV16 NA CASSQRSQETQYF TGTGCCAGCAGCCAGCGCAGTCAAGAGACCCAGTACTTC
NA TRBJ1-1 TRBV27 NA CASSLPGATEAFF TGTGCCAGCAGTTTACCGGGGGCGACTGAAGCTTTCTTT
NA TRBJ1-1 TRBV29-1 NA CSVERAGTEAFF TGCAGCGTTGAAAGGGCTGGCACTGAAGCTTTCTTT
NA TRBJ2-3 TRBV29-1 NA CSVDSTDTQYF TGCAGCGTTGATTCCACAGATACGCAGTATTTT
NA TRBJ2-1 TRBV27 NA CASSRGTLEQFF TGTGCCAGCAGCCGGGGGACTCTTGAGCAGTTCTTC
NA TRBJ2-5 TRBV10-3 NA CATRDLGETQYF TGTGCCACTCGGGACCTGGGGGAGACCCAGTACTTC
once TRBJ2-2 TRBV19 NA CASSISGTNTGELFF TGTGCCAGTAGTATCTCCGGGACAAACACCGGGGAGCTGTTTTTT
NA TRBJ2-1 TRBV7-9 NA CASSVSRGVRNEQFF TGTGCCAGCAGCGTATCGAGAGGGGTTAGGAATGAGCAGTTCTTC
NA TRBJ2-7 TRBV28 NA CASSLSSEGWRSEQYF TGTGCCAGCAGTTTATCCTCGGAAGGGTGGAGATCCGAGCAGTACTTC
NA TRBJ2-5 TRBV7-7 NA CASSLDRMETQYF TGTGCCAGCAGCTTAGATAGGATGGAGACCCAGTACTTC
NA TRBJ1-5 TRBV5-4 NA CASSLQGNNQPQHF TGTGCCAGCAGCTTGCAGGGTAACAATCAGCCCCAGCATTTT
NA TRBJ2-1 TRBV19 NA CASSAFVYNEQFF TGTGCCAGTAGTGCATTCGTTTACAATGAGCAGTTCTTC
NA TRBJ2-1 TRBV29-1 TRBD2 CSVGGTSGGLGMDEQFF TGCAGCGTTGGCGGGACTAGCGGGGGGTTGGGTATGGATGAGCAGTTCTTC
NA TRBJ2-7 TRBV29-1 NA CSVANSAGEQYF TGCAGCGTTGCGAACAGTGCCGGCGAGCAGTACTTC
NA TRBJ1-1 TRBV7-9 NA CASSQNTEAFF TGTGCCAGCAGCCAGAACACTGAAGCTTTCTTT
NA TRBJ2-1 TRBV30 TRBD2 CAWSPLAGVSYNEQFF TGTGCCTGGAGTCCCCTAGCGGGAGTTTCCTACAATGAGCAGTTCTTC
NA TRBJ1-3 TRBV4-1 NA CASSQSTGIGNTIYF TGCGCCAGCAGCCAAAGTACAGGGATCGGAAACACCATATATTTT
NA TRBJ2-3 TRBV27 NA CASSLRPDTQYF TGTGCCAGCAGTTTGCGTCCAGATACGCAGTATTTT
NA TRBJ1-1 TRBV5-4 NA CASSLVGTEAFF TGTGCCAGCAGCTTGGTGGGGACTGAAGCTTTCTTT
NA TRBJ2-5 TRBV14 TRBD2 CASSQARSGSKYF TGTGCCAGCAGCCAAGCCCGCAGCGGGAGCAAATACTTC
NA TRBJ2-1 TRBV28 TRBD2 CASSSRRGSDEQFF TGTGCCAGCAGCTCTCGGCGGGGGAGCGATGAGCAGTTCTTC
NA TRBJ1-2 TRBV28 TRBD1 CASRGTGLRGYTF TGTGCCAGCAGAGGGACAGGGCTGCGGGGCTACACCTTC
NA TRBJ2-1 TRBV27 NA CASSLDGGREQFF TGTGCCAGCAGTTTAGACGGGGGACGTGAGCAGTTCTTC
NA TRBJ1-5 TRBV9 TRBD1 CASSSRESRDRRSNQPQHF TGTGCCAGCAGCTCTAGAGAGAGCCGGGACAGGAGAAGCAATCAGCCCCAGCATTTT
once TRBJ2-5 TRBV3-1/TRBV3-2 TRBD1 CASSPPDREGETQYF TGTGCCAGCAGCCCCCCGGACAGGGAAGGGGAGACCCAGTACTTC
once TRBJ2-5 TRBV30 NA CAWSVLEGTETQYF TGTGCCTGGAGTGTACTCGAGGGGACGGAGACCCAGTACTTC
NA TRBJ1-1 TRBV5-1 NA CASSDGLSGDTEAFF TGCGCCAGCAGCGACGGACTTAGTGGCGACACTGAAGCTTTCTTT
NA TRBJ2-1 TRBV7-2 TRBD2 CASSFSGRGPYNEQFF TGTGCCAGCAGCTTTAGCGGGAGGGGTCCCTACAATGAGCAGTTCTTC
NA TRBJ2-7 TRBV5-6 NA CASSLSTYEQYF TGTGCCAGCAGCTTATCTACCTACGAGCAGTACTTC
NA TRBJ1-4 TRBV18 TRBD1 CASEPPGGAPNEKLFF TGTGCCAGCGAACCCCCAGGGGGGGCGCCTAATGAAAAACTGTTTTTT
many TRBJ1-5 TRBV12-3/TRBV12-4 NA CASQGRTPQHF TGTGCCAGCCAAGGACGAACTCCCCAGCATTTT
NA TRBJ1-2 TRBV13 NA CAVAVGGEGYTF TGTGCTGTAGCCGTCGGGGGCGAAGGCTACACCTTC
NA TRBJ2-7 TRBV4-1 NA CASSHPVRGEQGLNEQYF TGCGCCAGCAGCCATCCTGTGAGGGGGGAACAGGGGTTGAACGAGCAGTACTTC
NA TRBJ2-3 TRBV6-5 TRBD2 CASSILGGSTDTQYF TGTGCCAGCAGTATATTGGGAGGGAGCACAGATACGCAGTATTTT
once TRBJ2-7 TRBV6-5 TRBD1 CANECPGQGSYEQYF TGTGCCAACGAATGCCCCGGACAGGGCTCCTACGAGCAGTACTTC
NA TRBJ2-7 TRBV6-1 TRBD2 CASSEAVNIYGGSNVYEQYF TGTGCCAGCAGTGAAGCCGTCAACATTTACGGCGGGAGTAATGTCTACGAGCAGTACTTC
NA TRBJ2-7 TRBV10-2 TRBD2 CASSVRLAGEQYF TGCGCCAGCAGTGTTAGGCTAGCGGGCGAGCAGTACTTC
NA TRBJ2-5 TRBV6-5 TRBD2 CASRLTSGKGETQYF TGTGCCAGCAGGCTGACTAGCGGGAAAGGAGAGACCCAGTACTTC
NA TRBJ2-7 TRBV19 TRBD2 CASSLGLAGPYEQYF TGTGCCAGTAGTCTGGGACTAGCGGGACCGTACGAGCAGTACTTC
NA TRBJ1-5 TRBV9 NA CASSVEGGGQPQHF TGTGCCAGCAGCGTAGAAGGAGGGGGGCAGCCCCAGCATTTT
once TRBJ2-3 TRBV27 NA CASSLSRTDTQYF TGTGCCAGCAGTTTATCCAGGACAGATACGCAGTATTTT